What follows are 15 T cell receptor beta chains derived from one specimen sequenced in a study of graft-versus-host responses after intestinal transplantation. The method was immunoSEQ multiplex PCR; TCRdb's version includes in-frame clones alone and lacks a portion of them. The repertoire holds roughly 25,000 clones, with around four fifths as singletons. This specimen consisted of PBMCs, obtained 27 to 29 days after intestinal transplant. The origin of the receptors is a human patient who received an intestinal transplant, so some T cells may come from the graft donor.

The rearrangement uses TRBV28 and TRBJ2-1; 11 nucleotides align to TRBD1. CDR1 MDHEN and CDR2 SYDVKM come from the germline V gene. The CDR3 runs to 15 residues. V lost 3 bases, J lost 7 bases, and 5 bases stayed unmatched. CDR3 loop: CASSFLGQGANEQFF. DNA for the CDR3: TGTGCCAGCAGTTTTCTAGGACAGGGGGCTAATGAGCAGTTCTTC.

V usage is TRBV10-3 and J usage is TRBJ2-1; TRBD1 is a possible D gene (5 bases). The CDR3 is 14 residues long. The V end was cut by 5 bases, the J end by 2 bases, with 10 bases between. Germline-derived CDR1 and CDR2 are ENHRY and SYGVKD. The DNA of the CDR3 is TGTGCCATCAGTCAAAAGACAGCCTACAATGAGCAGTTCTTC. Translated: CAISQKTAYNEQFF.

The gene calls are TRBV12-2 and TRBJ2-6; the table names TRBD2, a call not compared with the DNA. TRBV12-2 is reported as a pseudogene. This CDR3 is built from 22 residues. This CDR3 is CASRLAVITRYLGGSGANVLTF. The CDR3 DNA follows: TGTGCAAGTCGCTTAGCGGTTATTACGAGGTACCTCGGGGGCTCTGGGGCCAACGTCCTGACTTTC.

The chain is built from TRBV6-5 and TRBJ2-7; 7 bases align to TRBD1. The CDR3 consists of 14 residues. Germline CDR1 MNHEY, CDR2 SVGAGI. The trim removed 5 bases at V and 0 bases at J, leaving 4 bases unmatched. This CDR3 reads CASSKQGHSYEQYF. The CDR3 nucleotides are TGTGCCAGCAGTAAACAGGGGCACTCCTACGAGCAGTACTTC.

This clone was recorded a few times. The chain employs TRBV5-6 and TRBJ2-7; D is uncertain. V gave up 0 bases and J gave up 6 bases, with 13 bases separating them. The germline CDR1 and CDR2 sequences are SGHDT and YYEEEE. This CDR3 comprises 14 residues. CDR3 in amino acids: CASSLEAPRSEQYF. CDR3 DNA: TGTGCCAGCAGCTTGGAGGCCCCTAGGAGCGAGCAGTACTTC.

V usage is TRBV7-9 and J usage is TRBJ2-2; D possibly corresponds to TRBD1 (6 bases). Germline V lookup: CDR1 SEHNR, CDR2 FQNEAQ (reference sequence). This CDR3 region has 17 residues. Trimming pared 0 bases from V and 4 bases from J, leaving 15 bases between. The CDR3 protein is CASSLAPRGMSTGELFF. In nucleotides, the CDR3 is TGTGCCAGCAGCTTAGCGCCCAGGGGAATGAGCACCGGGGAGCTGTTTTTT.

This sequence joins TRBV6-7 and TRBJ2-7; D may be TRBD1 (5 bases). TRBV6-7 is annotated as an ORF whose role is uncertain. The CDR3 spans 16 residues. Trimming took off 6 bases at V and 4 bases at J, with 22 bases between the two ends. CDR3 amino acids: CASRPPEDTTIYEQYF. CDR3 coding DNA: TGTGCCAGCAGGCCTCCAGAGGACACTACGATTTACGAGCAGTACTTC.

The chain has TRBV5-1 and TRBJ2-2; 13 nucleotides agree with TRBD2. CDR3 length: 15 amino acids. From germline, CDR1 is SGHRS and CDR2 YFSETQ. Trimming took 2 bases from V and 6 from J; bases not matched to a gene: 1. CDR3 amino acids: CASSLGLAGAGELFF. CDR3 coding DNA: TGCGCCAGCAGCTTAGGACTAGCGGGGGCCGGGGAGCTGTTTTTT.

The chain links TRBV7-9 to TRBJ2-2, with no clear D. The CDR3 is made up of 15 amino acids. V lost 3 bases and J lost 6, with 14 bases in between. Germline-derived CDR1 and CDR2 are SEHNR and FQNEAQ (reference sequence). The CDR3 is CASSLLPLGAGELFF. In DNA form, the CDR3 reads TGTGCCAGCAGCTTGCTCCCTCTTGGAGCCGGGGAGCTGTTTTTT.

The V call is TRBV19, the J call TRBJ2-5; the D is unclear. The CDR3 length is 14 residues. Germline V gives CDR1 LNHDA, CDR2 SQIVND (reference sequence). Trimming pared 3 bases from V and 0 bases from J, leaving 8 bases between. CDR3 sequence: CASSIGKYQETQYF. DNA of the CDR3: TGTGCCAGTAGTATTGGGAAGTACCAAGAGACCCAGTACTTC. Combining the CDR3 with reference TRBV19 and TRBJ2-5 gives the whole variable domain DGGITQSPKYLFRKEGQNVTLSCEQNLNHDAMYWYRQDPGQGLRLIYYSQIVNDFQKGDIAEGYSVSREKKESFPLTVTSAQKNPTAFYLCASSIGKYQETQYFGPGTRLLVL.

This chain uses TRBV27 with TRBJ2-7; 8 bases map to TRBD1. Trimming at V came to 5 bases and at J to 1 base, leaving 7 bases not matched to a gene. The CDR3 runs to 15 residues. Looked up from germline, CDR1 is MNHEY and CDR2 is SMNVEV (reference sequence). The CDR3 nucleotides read TGTGCCAGCAGTCCCGGGACAGGACCTTCCTACGAGCAGTACTTC. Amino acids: CASSPGTGPSYEQYF.

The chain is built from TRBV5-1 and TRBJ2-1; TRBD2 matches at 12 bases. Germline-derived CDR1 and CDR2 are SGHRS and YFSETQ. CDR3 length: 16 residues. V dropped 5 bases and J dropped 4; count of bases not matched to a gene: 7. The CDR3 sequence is CASSSGLAGIYNEQFF. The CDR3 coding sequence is TGCGCCAGCAGTTCAGGACTAGCGGGAATATACAATGAGCAGTTCTTC.

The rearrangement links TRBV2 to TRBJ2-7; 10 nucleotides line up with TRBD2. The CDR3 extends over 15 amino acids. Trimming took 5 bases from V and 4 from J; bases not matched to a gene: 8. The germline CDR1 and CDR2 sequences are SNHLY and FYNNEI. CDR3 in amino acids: CASSLRLAGLYEQYF. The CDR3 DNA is TGTGCCAGCAGTCTTAGACTAGCGGGTCTATACGAGCAGTACTTC.

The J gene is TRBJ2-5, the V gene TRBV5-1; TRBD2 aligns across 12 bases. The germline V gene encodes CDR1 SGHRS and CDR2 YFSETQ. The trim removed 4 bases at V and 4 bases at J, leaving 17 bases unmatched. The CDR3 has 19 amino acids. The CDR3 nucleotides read TGCGCCAGCAGCCCGTTAGTCTTTCTAGCGGGGGGGCCACGAGAGACCCAGTACTTC. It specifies CASSPLVFLAGGPRETQYF.

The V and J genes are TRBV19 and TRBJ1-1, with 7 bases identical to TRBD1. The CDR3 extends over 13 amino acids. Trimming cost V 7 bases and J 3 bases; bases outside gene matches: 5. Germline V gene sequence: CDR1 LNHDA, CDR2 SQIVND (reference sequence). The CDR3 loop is CASITGDYTEAFF. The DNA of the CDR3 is TGTGCCAGTATCACAGGGGACTACACTGAAGCTTTCTTT.